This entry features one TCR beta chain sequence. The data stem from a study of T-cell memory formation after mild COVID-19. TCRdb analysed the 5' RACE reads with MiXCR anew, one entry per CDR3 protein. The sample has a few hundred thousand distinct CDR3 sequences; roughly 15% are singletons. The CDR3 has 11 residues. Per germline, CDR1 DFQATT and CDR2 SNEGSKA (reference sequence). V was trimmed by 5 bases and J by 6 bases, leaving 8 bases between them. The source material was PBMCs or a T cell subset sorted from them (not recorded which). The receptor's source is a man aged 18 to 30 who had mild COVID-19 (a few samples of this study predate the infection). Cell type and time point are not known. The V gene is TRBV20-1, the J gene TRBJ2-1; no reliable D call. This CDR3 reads CSAGDRNEQFF. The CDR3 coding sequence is TGCAGTGCTGGGGATCGCAATGAGCAGTTCTTC.